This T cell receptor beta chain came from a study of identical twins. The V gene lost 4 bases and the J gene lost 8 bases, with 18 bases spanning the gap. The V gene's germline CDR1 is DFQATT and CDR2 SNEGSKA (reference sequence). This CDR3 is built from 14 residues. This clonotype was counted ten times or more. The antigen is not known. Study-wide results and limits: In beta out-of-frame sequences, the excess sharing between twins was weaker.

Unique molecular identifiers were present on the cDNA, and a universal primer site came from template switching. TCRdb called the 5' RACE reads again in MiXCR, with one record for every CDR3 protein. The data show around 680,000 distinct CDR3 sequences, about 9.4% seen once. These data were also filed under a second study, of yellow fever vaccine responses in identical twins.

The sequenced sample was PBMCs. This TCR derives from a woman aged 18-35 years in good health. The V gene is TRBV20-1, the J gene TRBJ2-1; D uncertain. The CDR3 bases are TGCAGTGCTAAGAGGCCCAAGGTATTCCATGAGCAGTTCTTC. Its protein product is CSAKRPKVFHEQFF.